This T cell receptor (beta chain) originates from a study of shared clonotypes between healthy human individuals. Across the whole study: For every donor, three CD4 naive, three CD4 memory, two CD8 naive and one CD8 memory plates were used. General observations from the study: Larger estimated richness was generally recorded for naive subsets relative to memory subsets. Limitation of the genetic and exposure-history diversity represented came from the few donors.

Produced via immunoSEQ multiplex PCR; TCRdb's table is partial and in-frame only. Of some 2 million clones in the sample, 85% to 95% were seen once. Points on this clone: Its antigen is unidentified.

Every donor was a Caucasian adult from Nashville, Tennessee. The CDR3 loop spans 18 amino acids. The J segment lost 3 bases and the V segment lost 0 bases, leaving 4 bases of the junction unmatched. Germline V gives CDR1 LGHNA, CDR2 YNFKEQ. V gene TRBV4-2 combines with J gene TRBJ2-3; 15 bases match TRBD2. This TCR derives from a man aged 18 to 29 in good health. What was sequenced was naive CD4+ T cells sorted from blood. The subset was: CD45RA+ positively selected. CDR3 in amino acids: CASSQDKGLAGGTDTQYF. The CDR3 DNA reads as TGTGCCAGCAGCCAAGATAAGGGACTAGCGGGGGGTACAGATACGCAGTATTTT.